Listed below are T cell receptor beta chains from one sample, sequenced in a study of CD8+CD57+ T cells in acquired aplastic anemia. TCRdb reprocessed the reads via MiXCR and lists one record per CDR3 protein. The data hold 250,000 to 350,000 distinct CDR3 sequences, with roughly half observed a single time. The sequenced material came from sorted CD4+, CD8+, or CD8+CD57+ T cells (not recorded which) from PBMCs. These receptors were obtained from a human donor with severe aplastic anemia or a healthy control (not recorded which). Both conserved end residues are part of each CDR3. The order of the fields is CDR3 protein, CDR3 DNA, CDR3 length, clone size, D gene, V gene, J gene. The D gene is left open where the match is weak. A clone size is listed for some rows: how often the clone was seen (once, few, many), or a class if it is expanded.

CDR3aa: CASSRQTGGDSPLHF
CDR3nt: TGTGCCAGCAGCAGACAGACAGGAGGTGATTCACCCCTCCACTTT
len: 15
abundance: once
d_gene: -
v_gene: TRBV5-8
j_gene: TRBJ1-6

CDR3aa: CSAVFDHYEQYF
CDR3nt: TGCAGCGCCGTCTTTGATCATTACGAGCAGTACTTC
len: 12
abundance: -
d_gene: -
v_gene: TRBV20-1
j_gene: TRBJ2-7

CDR3aa: CASSNGLLDNEQFF
CDR3nt: TGTGCCAGCAGCAACGGACTGCTAGACAATGAGCAGTTCTTC
len: 14
abundance: many
d_gene: -
v_gene: TRBV5-5
j_gene: TRBJ2-1

CDR3aa: CASSLDKYGYTF
CDR3nt: TGTGCCAGCAGCTTAGATAAGTATGGCTACACCTTC
len: 12
abundance: -
d_gene: -
v_gene: TRBV7-8
j_gene: TRBJ1-2

CDR3aa: CAWSGGVNQPQHF
CDR3nt: TGTGCCTGGAGTGGCGGGGTTAATCAGCCCCAGCATTTT
len: 13
abundance: few
d_gene: -
v_gene: TRBV30
j_gene: TRBJ1-5

CDR3aa: CASKLGAGYSEKLFF
CDR3nt: TGTGCCAGCAAATTAGGGGCAGGTTATAGTGAAAAACTGTTTTTT
len: 15
abundance: -
d_gene: -
v_gene: TRBV6-5
j_gene: TRBJ1-4

CDR3aa: CATSRDTGGSNQPQHF
CDR3nt: TGTGCCACCAGCAGAGATACCGGGGGTAGCAATCAGCCCCAGCATTTT
len: 16
abundance: -
d_gene: -
v_gene: TRBV15
j_gene: TRBJ1-5

CDR3aa: CASSLGGASQGEQFF
CDR3nt: TGCGCCAGCAGCTTGGGCGGTGCGTCCCAGGGTGAGCAGTTCTTC
len: 15
abundance: -
d_gene: -
v_gene: TRBV5-1
j_gene: TRBJ2-1

CDR3aa: CASSIQGWSNQPQHF
CDR3nt: TGTGCCAGTAGTATACAGGGGTGGAGCAATCAGCCCCAGCATTTT
len: 15
abundance: -
d_gene: -
v_gene: TRBV19
j_gene: TRBJ1-5

CDR3aa: CASSLRRHPYGYTF
CDR3nt: TGTGCCAGCAGTTTACGCAGGCATCCCTATGGCTACACCTTC
len: 14
abundance: -
d_gene: -
v_gene: TRBV12-3/TRBV12-4
j_gene: TRBJ1-2

CDR3aa: CSASSSSGGTDTQYF
CDR3nt: TGCAGTGCTAGTTCGTCTAGCGGTGGGACAGATACGCAGTATTTT
len: 15
abundance: -
d_gene: TRBD2
v_gene: TRBV20-1
j_gene: TRBJ2-3

CDR3aa: CASSIDYSTDTQYF
CDR3nt: TGTGCCAGTAGTATAGACTACTCCACAGATACGCAGTATTTT
len: 14
abundance: -
d_gene: -
v_gene: TRBV19
j_gene: TRBJ2-3

CDR3aa: CSARPTSGQETQYF
CDR3nt: TGCAGTGCTAGGCCGACTAGCGGGCAAGAGACCCAGTACTTC
len: 14
abundance: -
d_gene: TRBD2
v_gene: TRBV20-1
j_gene: TRBJ2-5

CDR3aa: CASSLGASLIRTDTQYF
CDR3nt: TGTGCCAGCAGCTTAGGGGCCAGCTTAATCCGCACAGATACGCAGTATTTT
len: 17
abundance: many
d_gene: -
v_gene: TRBV11-2
j_gene: TRBJ2-3

CDR3aa: CASSARQSTEAFF
CDR3nt: TGTGCCAGCAGCGCAAGACAGTCCACTGAAGCTTTCTTT
len: 13
abundance: -
d_gene: -
v_gene: TRBV9
j_gene: TRBJ1-1